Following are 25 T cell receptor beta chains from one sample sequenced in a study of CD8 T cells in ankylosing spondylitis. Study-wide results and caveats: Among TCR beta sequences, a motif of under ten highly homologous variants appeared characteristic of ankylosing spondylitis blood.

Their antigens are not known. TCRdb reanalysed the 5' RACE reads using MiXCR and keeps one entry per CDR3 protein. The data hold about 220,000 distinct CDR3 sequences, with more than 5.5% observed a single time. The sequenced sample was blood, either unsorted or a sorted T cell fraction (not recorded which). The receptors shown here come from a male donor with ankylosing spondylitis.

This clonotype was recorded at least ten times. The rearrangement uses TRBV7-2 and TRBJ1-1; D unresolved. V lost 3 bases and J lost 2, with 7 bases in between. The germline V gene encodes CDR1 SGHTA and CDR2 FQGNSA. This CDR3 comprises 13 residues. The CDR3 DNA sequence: TGTGCCAGCAGCTTTGGCAGTAACACTGAAGCTTTCTTT. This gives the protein CASSFGSNTEAFF.

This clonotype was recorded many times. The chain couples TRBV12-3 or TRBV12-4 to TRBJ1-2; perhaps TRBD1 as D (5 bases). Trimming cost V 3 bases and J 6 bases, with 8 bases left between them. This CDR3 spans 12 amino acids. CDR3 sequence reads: CASSLGTDGYTF. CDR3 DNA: TGTGCCAGCAGTTTGGGGACTGATGGCTACACCTTC.

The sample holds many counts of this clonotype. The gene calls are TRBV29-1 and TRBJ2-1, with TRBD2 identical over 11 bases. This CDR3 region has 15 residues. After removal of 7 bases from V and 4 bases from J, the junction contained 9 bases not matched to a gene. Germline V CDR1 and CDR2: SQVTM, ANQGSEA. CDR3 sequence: CSGQQLAGVYNEQFF. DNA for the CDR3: TGCAGCGGCCAACAACTAGCGGGGGTTTACAATGAGCAGTTCTTC.

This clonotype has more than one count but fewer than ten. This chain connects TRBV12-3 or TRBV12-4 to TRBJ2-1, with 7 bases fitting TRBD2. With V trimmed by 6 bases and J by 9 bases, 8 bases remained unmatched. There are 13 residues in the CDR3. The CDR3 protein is CASSSGTKGEQFF. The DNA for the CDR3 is TGTGCCAGCAGCTCCGGGACTAAGGGTGAGCAGTTCTTC.

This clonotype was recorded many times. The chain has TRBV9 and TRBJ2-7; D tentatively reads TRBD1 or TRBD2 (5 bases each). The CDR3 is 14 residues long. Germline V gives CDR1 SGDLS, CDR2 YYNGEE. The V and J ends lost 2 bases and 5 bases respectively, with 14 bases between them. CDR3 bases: TGTGCCAGCAGCGTGGGACCTAGGCTGGACGAGCAGTACTTC. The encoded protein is CASSVGPRLDEQYF.

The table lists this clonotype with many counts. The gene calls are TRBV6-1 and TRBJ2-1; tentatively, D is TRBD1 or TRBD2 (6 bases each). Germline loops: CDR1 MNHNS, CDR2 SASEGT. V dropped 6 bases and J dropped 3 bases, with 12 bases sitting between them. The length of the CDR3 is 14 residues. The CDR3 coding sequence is TGTGCCAGCAGGCGGGACACAAGCTACAATGAGCAGTTCTTC. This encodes CASRRDTSYNEQFF.

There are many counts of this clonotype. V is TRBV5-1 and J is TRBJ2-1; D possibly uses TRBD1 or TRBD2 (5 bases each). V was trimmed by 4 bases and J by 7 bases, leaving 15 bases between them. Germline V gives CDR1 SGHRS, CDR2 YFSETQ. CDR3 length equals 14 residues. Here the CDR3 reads CASSPGRAGNEQFF. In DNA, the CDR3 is TGCGCCAGCAGCCCGGGGCGGGCGGGTAATGAGCAGTTCTTC.

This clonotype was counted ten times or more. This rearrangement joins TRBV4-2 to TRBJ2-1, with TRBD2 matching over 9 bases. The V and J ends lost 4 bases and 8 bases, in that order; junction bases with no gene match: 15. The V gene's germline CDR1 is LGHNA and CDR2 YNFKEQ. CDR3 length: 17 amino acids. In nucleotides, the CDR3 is TGTGCCAGCAGCCCAGTACAGTGGCGGGAGGGCCGGGATGAGCAGTTCTTC. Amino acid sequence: CASSPVQWREGRDEQFF.

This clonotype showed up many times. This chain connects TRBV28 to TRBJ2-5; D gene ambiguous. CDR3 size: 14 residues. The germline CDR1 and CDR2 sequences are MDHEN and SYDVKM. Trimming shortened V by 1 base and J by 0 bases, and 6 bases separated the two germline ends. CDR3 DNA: TGTGCCAGCAGTTTATACCCGGACCAAGAGACCCAGTACTTC. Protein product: CASSLYPDQETQYF.

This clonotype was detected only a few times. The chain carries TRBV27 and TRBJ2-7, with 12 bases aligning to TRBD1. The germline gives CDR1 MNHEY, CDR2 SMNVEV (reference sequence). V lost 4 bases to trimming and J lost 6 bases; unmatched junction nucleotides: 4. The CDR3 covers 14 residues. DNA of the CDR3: TGTGCCAGCAGTTCCGGGACAGGGGGCACCGAGCAGTACTTC. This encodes CASSSGTGGTEQYF.

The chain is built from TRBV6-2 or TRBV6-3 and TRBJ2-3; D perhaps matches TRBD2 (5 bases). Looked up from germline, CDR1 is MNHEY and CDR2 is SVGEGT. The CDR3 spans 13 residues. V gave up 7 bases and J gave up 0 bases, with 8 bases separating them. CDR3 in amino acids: CASKPGSTDTQYF. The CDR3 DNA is TGTGCCAGCAAACCGGGGAGCACAGATACGCAGTATTTT.

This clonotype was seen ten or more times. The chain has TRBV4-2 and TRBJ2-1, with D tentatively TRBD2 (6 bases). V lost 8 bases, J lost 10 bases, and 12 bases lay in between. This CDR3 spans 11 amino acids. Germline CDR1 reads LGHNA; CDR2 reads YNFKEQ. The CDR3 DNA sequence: TGTGCCAGCGCCCGGCGGGGAGAGCAGTTCTTC. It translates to CASARRGEQFF.

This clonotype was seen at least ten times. CDR3 coding DNA: TGTGCCAGCAGTCACCCCGGACTACTTCTTAATGAGCAGTTCTTC. It specifies CASSHPGLLLNEQFF. The chain joins TRBV6-9 to TRBJ2-1, with D possibly matching TRBD2 (6 bases). The V and J ends lost 5 bases and 7 bases respectively, with 18 bases between them. CDR1 is MNHGY and CDR2 is SVAAGI in the germline V gene. This CDR3 comprises 15 residues.

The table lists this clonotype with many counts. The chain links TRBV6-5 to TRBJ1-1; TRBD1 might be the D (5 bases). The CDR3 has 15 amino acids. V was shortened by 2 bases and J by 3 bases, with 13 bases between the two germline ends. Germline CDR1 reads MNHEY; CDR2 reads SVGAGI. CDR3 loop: CASSYPGQGYTEAFF. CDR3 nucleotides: TGTGCCAGCAGTTACCCTGGCCAGGGTTACACTGAAGCTTTCTTT.

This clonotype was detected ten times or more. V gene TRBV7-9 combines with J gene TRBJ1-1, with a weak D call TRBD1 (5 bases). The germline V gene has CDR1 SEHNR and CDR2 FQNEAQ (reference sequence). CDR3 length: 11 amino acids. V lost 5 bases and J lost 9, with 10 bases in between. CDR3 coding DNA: TGTGCCAGCAGCGACCCAGGGAAAGCTTTCTTT. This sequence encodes CASSDPGKAFF.

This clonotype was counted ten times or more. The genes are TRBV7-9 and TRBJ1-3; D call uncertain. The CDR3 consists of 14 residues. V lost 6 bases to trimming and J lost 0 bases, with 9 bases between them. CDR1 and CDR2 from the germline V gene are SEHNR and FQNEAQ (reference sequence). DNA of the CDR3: TGTGCCAGCAGTGGGTGGAACTCTGGAAACACCATATATTTT. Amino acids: CASSGWNSGNTIYF. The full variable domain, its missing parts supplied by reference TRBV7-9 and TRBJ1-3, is DTGVSQNPRHKITKRGQNVTFRCDPISEHNRLYWYRQTLGQGPEFLTYFQNEAQLEKSRLLSDRFSAERPKGSFSTLEIQRTEQGDSAMYLCASSGWNSGNTIYFGEGSWLTVV.

CDR3 residues: CASSLVPSSEQYF. CDR3 bases: TGCGCCAGCAGCTTGGTACCTTCTAGCGAGCAGTACTTC. This chain links TRBV5-1 with TRBJ2-7; D is unclear. The ends were cut back, 0 bases at V and 6 bases at J, with 10 bases in the middle. CDR1 is SGHRS and CDR2 is YFSETQ in the germline V gene. The CDR3 totals 13 residues. Supplemented by reference TRBV5-1 and TRBJ2-7, the full variable domain reads KAGVTQTPRYLIKTRGQQVTLSCSPISGHRSVSWYQQTPGQGLQFLFEYFSETQRNKGNFPGRFSGRQFSNSRSEMNVSTLELGDSALYLCASSLVPSSEQYFGPGTRLTVT.

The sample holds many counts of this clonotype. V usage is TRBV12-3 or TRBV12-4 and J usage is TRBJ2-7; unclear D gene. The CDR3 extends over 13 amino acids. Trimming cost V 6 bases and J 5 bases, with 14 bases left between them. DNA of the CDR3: TGTGCCAGCAGCCCTCCCGGGTGGGACGAGCAGTACTTC. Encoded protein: CASSPPGWDEQYF.

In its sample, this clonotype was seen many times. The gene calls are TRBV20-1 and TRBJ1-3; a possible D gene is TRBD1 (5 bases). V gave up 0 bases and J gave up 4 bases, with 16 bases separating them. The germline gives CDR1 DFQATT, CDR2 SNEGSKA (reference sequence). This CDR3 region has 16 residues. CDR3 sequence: CSARDAGGSGGNTIYF. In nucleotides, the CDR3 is TGCAGTGCTAGAGATGCGGGGGGTTCAGGAGGAAACACCATATATTTT.

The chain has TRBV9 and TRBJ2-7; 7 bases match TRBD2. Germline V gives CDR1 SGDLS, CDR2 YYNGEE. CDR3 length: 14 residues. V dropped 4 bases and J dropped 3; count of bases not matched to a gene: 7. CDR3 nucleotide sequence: TGTGCCAGCAGCCCCGGGGACTATCTCTACGAGCAGTACTTC. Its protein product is CASSPGDYLYEQYF.

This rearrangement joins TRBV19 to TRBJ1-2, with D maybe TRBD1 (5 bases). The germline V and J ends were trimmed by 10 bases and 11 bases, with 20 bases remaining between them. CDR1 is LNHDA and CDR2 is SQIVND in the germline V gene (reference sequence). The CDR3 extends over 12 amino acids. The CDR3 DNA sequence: TGTGCCACCACGACGGGGACCGCCCCTTACACCTTC. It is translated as CATTTGTAPYTF.

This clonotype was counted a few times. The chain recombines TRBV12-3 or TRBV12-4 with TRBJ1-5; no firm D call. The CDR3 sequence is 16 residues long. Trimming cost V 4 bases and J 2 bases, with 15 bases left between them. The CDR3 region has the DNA TGTGCCAGCAGTTGGCGGACGGAGTTTGGCAATCAGCCCCAGCATTTT. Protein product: CASSWRTEFGNQPQHF.

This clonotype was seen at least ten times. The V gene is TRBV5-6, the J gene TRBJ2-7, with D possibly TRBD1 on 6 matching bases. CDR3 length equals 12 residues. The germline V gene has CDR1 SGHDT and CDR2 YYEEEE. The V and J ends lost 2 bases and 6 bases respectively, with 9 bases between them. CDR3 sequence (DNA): TGTGCCAGCAGCTTCACAGGGTTCGAGCAGTACTTC. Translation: CASSFTGFEQYF.

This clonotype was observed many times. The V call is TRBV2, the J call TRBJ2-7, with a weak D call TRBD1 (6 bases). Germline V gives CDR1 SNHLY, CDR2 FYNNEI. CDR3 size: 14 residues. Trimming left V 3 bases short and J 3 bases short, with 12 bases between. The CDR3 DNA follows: TGTGCCAGCAGTGAGCGAGGACAGTACTACGAGCAGTACTTC. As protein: CASSERGQYYEQYF.

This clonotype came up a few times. CDR3 sequence reads: CSVQAGSSNQPQHF. CDR3 nucleotide sequence: TGCAGCGTCCAAGCGGGCAGTAGCAATCAGCCCCAGCATTTT. V and J are TRBV29-1 and TRBJ1-5; D gene ambiguous. This CDR3 spans 14 amino acids. V lost 6 bases to trimming and J lost 0 bases, with 12 bases between them. The germline CDR1 and CDR2 sequences are SQVTM and ANQGSEA.